This T cell receptor beta chain was sequenced for a study of cytotoxic CD8 clonotypes in ibrutinib-treated CLL. Assay: immunoSEQ multiplex PCR; the TCRdb copy retains only in-frame clones and omits some. The sample yields around 25,000 clones, 60% to 80% seen once. Deletions cut 4 bases from V and 2 bases from J, with 4 bases between. Germline values: CDR1 WSHSY, CDR2 SAAADI. CDR3 length equals 12 residues. Sequencing used PBMCs, obtained at disease progression, from a patient treated with ibrutinib. This TCR was recovered from a human donor with chronic lymphocytic leukemia. This chain uses TRBV10-2 with TRBJ2-3; D remains unclear. CDR3 nucleotide sequence: TGCGCCAGCAGTGTTTCCACAGATACGCAGTATTTT. This encodes CASSVSTDTQYF.